This record looks at one TCR beta chain sequence and its context. Its binding antigen is unknown. Base qualities are not recorded, but no much larger clone differs from it by a single base. From cysteine to phenylalanine, the CDR3 is 16 amino acids long. Of the read, only the CDR3 DNA is kept; its 48 bases are in frame from base 1. V is clipped by 3 bases and J by 0 bases, and the sequence between their germline boundaries is 14 bases long. From a lookup of the germline V gene, CDR1 and CDR2 are MDHEN and SYDVKM. This sample is drawn from a study of cytomegalovirus exposure and HLA in healthy donors (dated by TCRdb to between 2016 and 2019). About the investigation overall: An earlier analysis of 587 of the donors reported approximately 270 Gb of sequence data and some 120 million unique TCR beta sequences from 150 million to 200 million T cells. About 300 gigabases of sequencing data and 70 million to 100 million unique TCR sequences were included in an early release covering 550 to 800 HLA-typed donors. Among the roughly 400 genotyped donors, approximately 81% belonged to the genetic ancestry cluster associated with self-reported Caucasian donors. The aim of the study was to test whether cataloging public T cell receptors could identify signatures of past pathogen exposure. The study used immunosequencing to profile the T cell repertoires of approximately 640 subjects and linked those repertoires to cytomegalovirus serostatus. In addition to the first cohort of roughly 670 subjects, a separate validation cohort of around 110 different subjects was used. To predict cytomegalovirus infection status, the study combined high-throughput TCR immunosequencing, statistical association of individual TCRs with disease status, and machine learning. A later analysis re-analyzed previously published TCR beta repertoires from 666 donors and added high-resolution HLA genotyping to study TCR occurrence patterns. In the later analysis, no new phenotypic data were used to find candidate immune exposures; instead, reliance was placed on TCR beta sequences and their occurrence across donors. To decide whether each TCR beta V gene segment behaved as functional or pseudogenic, an earlier analysis of 587 of the donors relied on high-throughput TCR beta sequencing. Donor age, sex, ethnicity and CMV serostatus were compiled alongside the repertoire data. In a later genetic analysis, genome-wide SNP genotypes for about three fifths of the roughly 670 donors were used, and that subset was treated as a discovery cohort. Every repertoire in the discovery cohort had been generated on one and the same sequencing platform. Both class I and class II loci were covered by HLA typing, at four-digit resolution. Typing coverage differed by locus: A, B, C, DRB1 and DQB1 were typed in roughly 620-630 donors, DQA1 in 522, DPA1 in some 610, and DPB1 in 472. Four to six DR-DQ haplotypes were handled as single units for association and clustering, since linkage in the cohort was strong. Among a few hundred genotyped donors of the cohort, an average of 235,054 unique TCR beta nucleotide sequences were sequenced per donor, roughly 20% of them non-productive. Overall study results and their limits: Compared with equally common non-associated chains, HLA-associated TCR beta chains in a later analysis were more clonally expanded and had lower generation probabilities. In a later analysis, the rate of TCR association differed among HLA loci, with DRB1 alleles having the most associated TCRs and HLA-C alleles having the fewest. In both the original and validation cohorts, the classifier was reported to diagnose cytomegalovirus status with high specificity and sensitivity. In a later genetic analysis, fewer N-insertions in productive TCRs were reported among donors in an Asian-associated ancestry cluster than the approximately 710-donor mean. A later genetic analysis associated a missense DCLRE1C variant with V-gene and J-gene trimming of TCR beta chains, and an independent cohort replicated the association. Most TCR sequences were seen in very few donors, while some public TCRs were found in many individuals. The earlier analysis of 450 to 700 of the donors excluded fewer than 20 rarely observed V segments, including chromosome 9 orphons, because counts were too low. According to a later analysis, most CMV-associated TCR beta chains appeared to be HLA-restricted, and the HLA associations seemed to be driven largely by CMV exposure. A later analysis reported that several top co-occurrence clusters appeared linked to parvovirus B19, influenza, CMV and Epstein-Barr virus. Broadly in line with IMGT annotations, most TCR beta V segments showed up in productive rearrangements about 87% or about 30% of the time in an earlier analysis of several hundred of the donors. Some IMGT-functional V segments, including TRBV6-2 and TRBV6-3, could not be told apart with the 87-base-pair reads, so those segments were excluded. A cluster of highly shared sequence variants was judged likely to represent a technical artifact of the sequencing pipeline. It was suggested by the authors that the approach could potentially be generalized to other disease states and immunological phenotypes. CMV serostatus was the only immune exposure information available for the cohort. In this cohort, only TCR beta chains were sequenced, and detectable features were limited by the absence of alpha or paired-chain data. A further reported finding was that TCR beta sequences accurately predicted the HLA-A and HLA-B alleles for most subjects in the first cohort. Strong co-occurrence of HLA alleles, especially DR and DQ, made assigning TCR associations to individual alleles difficult. Because HLA typing was missing for some donors at each locus, association tests included only the typed subset. Presence/absence analyses assumed roughly uniform sequencing depth across donors, an assumption that may not hold. The study gave a list of some 150 TCR beta chains associated with cytomegalovirus. Correlated functional status among segregating V segments might reflect linkage disequilibrium, but an unknown experimental factor could not be ruled out. In vitro tests confirmed that a few of the cytomegalovirus-associated TCR beta chains recognize cytomegalovirus antigens. Specific HLA alleles were associated with roughly 17,000 TCR beta sequences at a false discovery rate of 0.05 in a later analysis.

The cohort comprised hundreds of healthy bone marrow donors. Cohort members were all nominally healthy when sampled, although unrecorded immune exposures were likely present. The donor tested CMV seronegative and was one of the 352 seronegative cohort members. Every donor gave a peripheral blood sample, and the peripheral blood mononuclear cells from that sample were used for TCR beta sequencing. The Qiagen DNeasy Blood Extraction Kit was used to extract genomic DNA from the blood cell samples. The library was obtained by the immunoSEQ multiplex PCR assay. For the multiplex PCR, a mixture combining 60 forward primers for TCR Vbeta segments and 13 reverse primers for TCR Jbeta segments was used. A multiplex PCR assay on genomic DNA amplified the CDR3 region of rearranged TCR beta genes. On the Illumina HiSeq System, the amplified TCR beta libraries were sequenced as 87-base-pair reads. The source study handled its data this way. A later analysis tallied tens of millions of unique TCR beta chains across the 700 or so repertoires, and around 12 million of those chains were shared by two or more donors. Raw reads were error-corrected and collapsed into unique sequences with a nearest-neighbor algorithm that merged closely related sequences to remove PCR and sequencing errors. To assign V, D and J gene segments, CDR3 sequences were aligned to IMGT reference sequences. For a sequence to be retained, a match of at least six nucleotides to both a V gene segment and a J gene segment was required. A rearrangement was called productive if the CDR3 had no stop codons and remained in frame with V and J, and every other rearrangement was called non-productive. Following IMGT convention, CDR3 was defined as the stretch from the second conserved V-encoded cysteine to the conserved J-encoded phenylalanine. The earlier analysis of 500 to 650 of the donors excluded any sequence lacking an unambiguous match to a single V gene segment. In an earlier analysis of several hundred of the donors, V segments were called functional above 56.7% productive rearrangements and were called segregating when the between-donor standard deviation exceeded 5%. A statistical classification framework was built for diagnosing cytomegalovirus status from the catalog of TCR beta chain sequences. In a later analysis, TCR nucleotide sequences were compared against IMGT/GENE-DB human TR gene sequences so that V and J genes could be assigned. A later analysis assigned CDR3 sequences and most-parsimonious VDJ recombination scenarios with the TCRdist pipeline. A later analysis defined each TCR beta chain by its CDR3 amino acid sequence plus V-gene family, and excluded reads lacking a unique V-gene family. To address suspected cross-contamination and a sequencing artifact, a later analysis removed around 600 highly shared, low-generation-probability nucleotide sequences. In a later analysis, a clonal expansion index for each public chain was calculated from normalized within-repertoire ranks of inferred template counts. A later analysis computed generation probabilities with a VDJ recombination model fitted to out-of-frame rearrangements, and checked the results against IGoR. In a later analysis, hypergeometric tests were used to score TCR-TCR, TCR-HLA and TCR-CMV co-occurrence, with a repertoire-size bias correction applied to TCR pairs. In a later analysis, false discovery rates were estimated by permuting HLA or CMV assignments 20 times. In a later analysis, co-occurring TCRs were grouped with DBSCAN, and TCRdist sequence similarity was added when clustering was performed within HLA-allele-positive subsets. Repertoires with fewer than 30,000 or more than 120,000 public chains, plus five repertoires with anomalous nucleotide sharing, were excluded from co-occurrence clustering. What TCRdb holds here is the immuneACCESS table cut down to in-frame rearrangements. Part of the clones is not present; checked against another copy, under half of the missing clones reflect an unresolved V gene, and the others are unexplained. Clone size and the V and J calls come from that table; the DNA yielded D and trimming. This sample lists about 70,000 clones; roughly 90% were detected once. The top ten constitute 2% of the sample.

This clonotype originated in a woman in her 30s in good health and CMV-seronegative. Source material: PBMCs. The chain couples TRBV28 to TRBJ1-1; confidence is insufficient to name the D gene. The DNA is as follows: TGTGCCAGCAGTTTTGCAGGATCCCTCATGAACACTGAAGCTTTCTTT. This yields the protein CASSFAGSLMNTEAFF.